Detailed here is one T cell receptor beta chain. Patients at the Seattle site were enrolled during active infection and followed longitudinally. The CDR3 covers 13 residues. The V segment lost 5 bases and the J segment 11 bases; nucleotides outside the gene matches: 11. Germline-derived CDR1 and CDR2 are SGHRS and YFSETQ. The sample is drawn from a study of blood T cell repertoires in COVID-19. At the level of the study: COVID-19 samples collected from the United States, Italy and Spain covered acute and convalescent phases. From T cells, B-cell-depleted T cells, or PBMCs came the material, which was cDNA or gDNA.

Per the authors' pipeline: Counts of nucleated cells, estimated from reference gene primer amplification, were obtained. Generated by immunoSEQ multiplex PCR, the TCRdb table keeps only in-frame clones and is missing some. D and trimming come from the DNA, and the V and J calls and clone size come from that table. This table has fewer than 450,000 clones, roughly 88% appearing once. Specimen: peripheral blood. J is TRBJ1-1 and V is TRBV5-1; 8 nucleotides line up with TRBD1. This sequence was found in a woman between 50 and 59 years old with COVID-19, enrolled during active disease. The CDR3 DNA is TGCGCCAGCAGACCGATAGGACAGGGAGAGGCTTTCTTT. Translating it yields CASRPIGQGEAFF.